Below are 16 T cell receptor beta chains sequenced from a single sample in a study of T cells expressing NK-cell markers. TCRdb reprocessed the 5' RACE reads; each CDR3 protein has one entry and no DNA is given. This table lists roughly 390,000 distinct CDR3 sequences. Sequencing was performed on blood T cells: a sorted CD56 or NKG2C T cell subset, CD4+ or CD8+ T cells, or bulk PBMC T cells (not recorded which). The receptors derive from a man aged 18-75 years in good health.

This chain uses TRBV4-1 with TRBJ2-7; no DNA is available, so the TRBD1 call from TCRdb remains unchecked. The CDR3 sequence is 18 residues long. Germline V gene sequence: CDR1 MGHRA, CDR2 YSYEKL. The CDR3 sequence is CASSQTRGGGDRVYEQYF.

The J gene is TRBJ2-3, the V gene TRBV4-2; TCRdb returns TRBD1, unconfirmable since there is no DNA. Germline V lookup: CDR1 LGHNA, CDR2 YNFKEQ. This CDR3 region has 16 residues. This CDR3 is CASSQDGGSEGGTQYF.

The rearrangement links TRBV20-1 to TRBJ1-1; as DNA is missing, the TRBD1 call by TCRdb cannot be tested. CDR3 size: 15 residues. CDR1 is DFQATT, CDR2 SNEGSKA, per germline (reference sequence). CDR3 sequence: CSASRQGLTSTEAFF.

The V call is TRBV20-1, the J call TRBJ2-3; the D gene TCRdb calls, TRBD2, cannot be checked with no DNA. Germline V gene data show CDR1 as DFQATT and CDR2 as SNEGSKA (reference sequence). The CDR3 sequence is 16 residues long. This chain's CDR3 is CSARVRTSPRWNTQYF.

The CDR3 loop is CASSTRAASSYEQYF. The chain has TRBV28 and TRBJ2-7; the D call from TCRdb, TRBD1, cannot be confirmed without DNA. This CDR3 has 15 residues. CDR1 and CDR2 from the germline V gene are MDHEN and SYDVKM.

J is TRBJ2-3 and V is TRBV3-1. Germline V CDR1 and CDR2: LGHDT, YNNKEL (reference sequence). This CDR3 has 15 residues. The CDR3 loop reads CASSQDSGLTDTQYF.

The chain joins TRBV6-5 to TRBJ1-1; TCRdb selects TRBD1, and the lack of DNA leaves this call unchecked. CDR1 and CDR2 (germline): MNHEY, SVGAGI. The CDR3 runs to 16 residues. The CDR3 loop is CASSYLYRGKNTEAFF.

This sequence joins TRBV12-3 or TRBV12-4 and TRBJ2-7; TCRdb's D gene call, TRBD2, goes unchecked for lack of DNA. The CDR3 spans 16 residues. The CDR3 reads CASSFLAGGTRREQYF.

The J gene is TRBJ2-2, the V gene TRBV20-1; TCRdb's D call of TRBD2 is untestable without DNA. CDR1 is DFQATT and CDR2 is SNEGSKA in the germline V gene (reference sequence). The CDR3 runs 14 residues. The CDR3 region is CSARASGGTGELFF.

The chain combines TRBV18 with TRBJ2-7; checking the TCRdb D call of TRBD1 is not possible without DNA. Germline V gives CDR1 KGHSH, CDR2 LQKENI. The CDR3 extends over 13 amino acids. The CDR3 loop is CASSPMDRAEQYF.

J is TRBJ2-5 and V is TRBV4-2; TCRdb designates TRBD1, a call that cannot be tested without DNA. Germline values: CDR1 LGHNA, CDR2 YNFKEQ. The CDR3 consists of 16 residues. The CDR3 loop is CASRPIGWGGQETQYF.

The chain employs TRBV24-1 and TRBJ2-7; the D call from TCRdb, TRBD1, cannot be confirmed without DNA. Germline CDR1 reads KGHDR; CDR2 reads SFDVKD. The CDR3 totals 13 residues. The CDR3 here is CATNRTGSNEQYF.

This chain links TRBV20-1 with TRBJ1-4; TCRdb calls TRBD1, which cannot be checked without DNA. Germline V gene data show CDR1 as DFQATT and CDR2 as SNEGSKA (reference sequence). CDR3 length: 14 amino acids. The CDR3: CSARVDRKREKLFF.

This rearrangement joins TRBV2 to TRBJ1-2; TCRdb indicates TRBD1, and absent DNA this call remains unverified. The CDR3 sequence is 14 residues long. The germline V gene has CDR1 SNHLY and CDR2 FYNNEI. The CDR3 spells CASSPLRSNYGYTF.

This rearrangement joins TRBV11-2 to TRBJ1-2; TCRdb returns TRBD1, unconfirmable since there is no DNA. The CDR3 spans 13 residues. The germline CDR1 and CDR2 sequences are SGHAT and FQNNGV. This CDR3 is CASRSRGVFGYTF.

The chain is built from TRBV6-6 and TRBJ1-4. The CDR3 runs to 13 residues. CDR1 MNHNY and CDR2 SVGAGI come from the germline V gene (reference sequence). The CDR3 region is CASSYSGNEKLFF.